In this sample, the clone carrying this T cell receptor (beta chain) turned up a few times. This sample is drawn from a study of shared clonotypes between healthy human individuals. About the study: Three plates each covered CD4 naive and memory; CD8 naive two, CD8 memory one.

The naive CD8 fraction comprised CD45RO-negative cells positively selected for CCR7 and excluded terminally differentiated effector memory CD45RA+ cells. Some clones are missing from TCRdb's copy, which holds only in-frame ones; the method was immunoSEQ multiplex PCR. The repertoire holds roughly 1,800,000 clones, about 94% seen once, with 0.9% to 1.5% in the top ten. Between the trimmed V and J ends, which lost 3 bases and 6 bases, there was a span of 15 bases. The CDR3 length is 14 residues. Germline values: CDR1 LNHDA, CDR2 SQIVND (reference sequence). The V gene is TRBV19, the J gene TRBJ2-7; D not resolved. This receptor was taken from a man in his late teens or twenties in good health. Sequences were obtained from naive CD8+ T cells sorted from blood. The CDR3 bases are TGTGCCAGTAGTATGGGCGGCACGGTTATCGAGCAGTACTTC. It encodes CASSMGGTVIEQYF.